This T cell receptor (beta chain) was identified in a study of blood T cell repertoires in COVID-19. Study-wide background: The study drew acute and convalescent COVID-19 samples from the United States, Italy and Spain.

In the authors' methods: How many nucleated cells were present was estimated from reference gene primer amplification. Sequencing was performed with immunoSEQ multiplex PCR; in TCRdb, only in-frame clones are kept and a portion is missing. The DNA gave D and trimming, while V, J and clone size come from that table. The profile shows some 27,000 clones, 65% to 70% of them singletons. CDR3 length: 14 amino acids. Germline V gene data show CDR1 as MNHEY and CDR2 as SVGEGT. Trimming cost V 0 bases and J 7 bases, with 12 bases left between them. The receptor was isolated from a human donor in a cohort sampled during active COVID-19. The chain joins TRBV6-2 or TRBV6-3 to TRBJ2-5; tentative D call: TRBD2 (5 bases). The source material was peripheral blood. CDR3 loop: CASSYSMEEGTQYF. For the CDR3, the DNA is TGTGCCAGCAGTTACTCGATGGAGGAAGGGACCCAGTACTTC.